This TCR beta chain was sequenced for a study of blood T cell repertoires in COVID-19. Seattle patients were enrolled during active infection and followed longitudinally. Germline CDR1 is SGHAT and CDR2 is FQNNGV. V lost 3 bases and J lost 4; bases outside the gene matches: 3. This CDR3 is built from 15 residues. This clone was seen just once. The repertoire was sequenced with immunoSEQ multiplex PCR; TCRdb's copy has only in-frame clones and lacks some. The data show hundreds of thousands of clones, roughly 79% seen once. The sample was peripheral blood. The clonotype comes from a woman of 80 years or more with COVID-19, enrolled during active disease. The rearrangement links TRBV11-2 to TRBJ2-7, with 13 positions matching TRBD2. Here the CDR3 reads CASSFGTSGAYEQYF. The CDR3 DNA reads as TGTGCCAGCAGCTTCGGGACTAGCGGGGCGTACGAGCAGTACTTC. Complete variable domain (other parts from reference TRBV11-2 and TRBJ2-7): EAGVAQSPRYKIIEKRQSVAFWCNPISGHATLYWYQQILGQGPKLLIQFQNNGVVDDSQLPKDRFSAERLKGVDSTLKIQPAKLEDSAVYLCASSFGTSGAYEQYFGPGTRLTVT.